This T cell receptor beta chain came from a study of cytomegalovirus exposure and HLA in healthy donors. A remark on this clone: Its antigen remains unidentified.

With V trimmed by 0 bases and J by 8 bases, 6 bases remained unmatched. The CDR3 is made up of 15 amino acids. From germline, CDR1 is LNHDA and CDR2 SQIVND (reference sequence). Clones were sequenced by immunoSEQ multiplex PCR, and TCRdb holds only the in-frame ones, with some missing. Of more than 90,000 clones in the sample, 86% were seen once. Broader study findings: In vitro, a few CMV-associated chains proved specific for CMV antigens.

The rearrangement uses TRBV19 and TRBJ1-5, with 8 nucleotides matching TRBD1. Material: PBMCs. This clonotype was obtained from a man aged 18 to 29 in good health and CMV-seronegative. CDR3 protein: CASSIDPGGREPQHF. The CDR3 coding sequence is TGTGCCAGTAGTATAGATCCAGGGGGCAGAGAGCCCCAGCATTTT.